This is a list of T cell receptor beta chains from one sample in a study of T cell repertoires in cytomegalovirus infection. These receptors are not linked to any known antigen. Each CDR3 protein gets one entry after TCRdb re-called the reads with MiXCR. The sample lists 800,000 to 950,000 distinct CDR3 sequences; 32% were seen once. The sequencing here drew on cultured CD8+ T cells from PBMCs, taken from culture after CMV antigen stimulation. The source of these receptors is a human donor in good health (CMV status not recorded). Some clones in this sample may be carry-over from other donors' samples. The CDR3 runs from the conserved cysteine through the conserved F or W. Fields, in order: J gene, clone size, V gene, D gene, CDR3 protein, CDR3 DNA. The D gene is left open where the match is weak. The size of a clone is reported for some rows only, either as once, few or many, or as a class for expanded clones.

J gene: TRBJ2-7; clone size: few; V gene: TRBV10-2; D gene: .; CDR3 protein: CASSPGSRQYF; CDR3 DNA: TGCGCCAGCAGCCCGGGATCCCGGCAGTACTTC
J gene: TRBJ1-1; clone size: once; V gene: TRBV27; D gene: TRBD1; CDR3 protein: CASSLKAGQGRTEAFF; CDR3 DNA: TGTGCCAGCAGTTTAAAAGCGGGACAGGGAAGGACTGAAGCTTTCTTT
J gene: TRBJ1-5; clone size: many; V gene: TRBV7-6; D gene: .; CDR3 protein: CASSLANGDGNQPQHF; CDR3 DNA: TGTGCCAGCAGCTTAGCGAATGGGGATGGCAATCAGCCCCAGCATTTT
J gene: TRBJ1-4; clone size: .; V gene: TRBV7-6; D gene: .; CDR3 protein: CASSQRGAGEKLFF; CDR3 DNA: TGTGCCAGCAGCCAGAGGGGGGCAGGTGAAAAACTGTTTTTT
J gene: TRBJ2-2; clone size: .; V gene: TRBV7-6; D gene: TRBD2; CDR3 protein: CASSPPRAGGPTGELFF; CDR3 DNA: TGTGCCAGCAGCCCCCCCAGGGCGGGGGGGCCCACCGGGGAGCTGTTTTTT
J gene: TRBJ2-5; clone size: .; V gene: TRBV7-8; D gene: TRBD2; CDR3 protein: CASSSRTSGAPRETQYF; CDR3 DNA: TGTGCCAGCAGCTCCCGGACTAGCGGGGCCCCGAGGGAGACCCAGTACTTC
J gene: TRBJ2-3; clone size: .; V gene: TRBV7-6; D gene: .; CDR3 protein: CASSLPDGGDTQYF; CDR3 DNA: TGTGCCAGCAGCTTACCAGACGGGGGCGATACGCAGTATTTT
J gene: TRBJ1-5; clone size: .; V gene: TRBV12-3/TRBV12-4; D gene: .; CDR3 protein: CASSLALGGPNHQHF; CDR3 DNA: TGTGCCAGCAGTTTAGCGCTAGGTGGGCCAAACCACCAGCATTTT
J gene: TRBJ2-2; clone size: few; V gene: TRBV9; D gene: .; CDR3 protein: CASSVITGELFF; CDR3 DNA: TGTGCCAGCAGCGTTATCACCGGGGAGCTGTTTTTT
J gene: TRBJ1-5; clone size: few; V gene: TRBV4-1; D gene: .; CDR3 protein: CASSQERTSNQPQHF; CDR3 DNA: TGCGCCAGCAGCCAAGAACGCACAAGCAATCAGCCCCAGCATTTT
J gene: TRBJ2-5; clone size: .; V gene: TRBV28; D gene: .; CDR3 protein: CASSPTPGLQETQYF; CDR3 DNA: TGTGCCAGCAGCCCCACACCCGGACTTCAGGAGACCCAGTACTTC
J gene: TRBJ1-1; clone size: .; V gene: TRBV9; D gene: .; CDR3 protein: CASSEDGLNTEAFF; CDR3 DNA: TGTGCCAGCAGCGAGGACGGATTGAACACTGAAGCTTTCTTT
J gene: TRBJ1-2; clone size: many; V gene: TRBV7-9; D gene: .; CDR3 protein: CASSPTWAGDGYGYTF; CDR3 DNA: TGTGCCAGCAGCCCTACCTGGGCAGGGGACGGCTATGGCTACACCTTC
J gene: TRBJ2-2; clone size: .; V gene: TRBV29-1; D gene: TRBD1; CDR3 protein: CSVEETGGALIGELFF; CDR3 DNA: TGCAGCGTTGAAGAGACAGGGGGCGCGTTAATCGGGGAGCTGTTTTTT
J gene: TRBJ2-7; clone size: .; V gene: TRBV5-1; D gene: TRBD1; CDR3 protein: CASSPDREVGEQYF; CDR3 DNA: TGCGCCAGCAGCCCGGACAGGGAAGTCGGCGAGCAGTACTTC
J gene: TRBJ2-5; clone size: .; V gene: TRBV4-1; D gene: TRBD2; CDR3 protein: CASSQAVAGEETQYF; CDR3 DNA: TGCGCCAGCAGCCAAGCGGTAGCGGGGGAAGAGACCCAGTACTTC
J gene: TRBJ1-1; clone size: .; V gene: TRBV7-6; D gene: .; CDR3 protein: CASSLAGTSEAFF; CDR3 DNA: TGTGCCAGCAGCTTAGCGGGGACCTCTGAAGCTTTCTTT
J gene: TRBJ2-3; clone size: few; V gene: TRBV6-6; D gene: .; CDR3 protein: CASSFETHDIDTQYF; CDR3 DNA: TGTGCCAGCAGTTTCGAGACTCACGATATAGATACGCAGTATTTT
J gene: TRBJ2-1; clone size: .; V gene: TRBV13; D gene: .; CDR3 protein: CASSLGRRHEQFF; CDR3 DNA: TGTGCCAGCAGCTTGGGCAGGCGCCATGAGCAGTTCTTC
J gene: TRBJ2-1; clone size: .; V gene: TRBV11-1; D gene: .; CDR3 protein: CASSFTSLCSYNEQFF; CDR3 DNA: TGTGCCAGCAGCTTTACTAGCTTGTGCTCCTACAATGAGCAGTTCTTC
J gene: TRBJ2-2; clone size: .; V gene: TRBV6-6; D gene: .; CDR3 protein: CASSYTGLDRGAGELFF; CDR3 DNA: TGTGCCAGCAGTTACACCGGACTCGATAGAGGGGCCGGGGAGCTGTTTTTT
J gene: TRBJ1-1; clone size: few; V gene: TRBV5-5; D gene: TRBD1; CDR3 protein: CASSWDGQGASNTEAFF; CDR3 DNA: TGTGCCAGCAGCTGGGATGGGCAGGGGGCTTCTAACACTGAAGCTTTCTTT
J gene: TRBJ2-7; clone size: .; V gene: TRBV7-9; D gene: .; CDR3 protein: CASSESGRGYEQYF; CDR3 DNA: TGTGCCAGCAGCGAAAGCGGACGGGGCTACGAGCAGTACTTC
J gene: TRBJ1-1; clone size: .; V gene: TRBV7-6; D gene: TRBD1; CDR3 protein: CASSSVTGGLNTEAFF; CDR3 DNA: TGTGCCAGCAGCTCCGTGACAGGGGGCCTGAACACTGAAGCTTTCTTT
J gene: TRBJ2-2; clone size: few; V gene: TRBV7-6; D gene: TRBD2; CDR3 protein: CASSLALTGGGYTGELFF; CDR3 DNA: TGTGCCAGCAGCTTAGCCCTGACTGGCGGGGGGTACACCGGGGAGCTGTTTTTT
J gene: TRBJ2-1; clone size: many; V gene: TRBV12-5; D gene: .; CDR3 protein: CASGLVTGIEQFF; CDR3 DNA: TGTGCTAGTGGTTTGGTAACAGGCATTGAGCAGTTCTTC
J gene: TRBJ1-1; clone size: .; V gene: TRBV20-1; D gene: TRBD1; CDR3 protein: CSAPQWGRGPTEAFF; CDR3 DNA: TGCAGTGCTCCCCAATGGGGCAGGGGGCCCACTGAAGCTTTCTTT
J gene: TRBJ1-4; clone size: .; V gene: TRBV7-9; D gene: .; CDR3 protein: CASSSGTVVELFF; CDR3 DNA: TGTGCCAGCAGCTCTGGGACGGTCGTAGAACTGTTTTTT
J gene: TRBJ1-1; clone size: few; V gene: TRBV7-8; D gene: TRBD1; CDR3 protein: CASRTGLATEAFF; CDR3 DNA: TGTGCCAGCAGGACAGGGTTGGCCACTGAAGCTTTCTTT
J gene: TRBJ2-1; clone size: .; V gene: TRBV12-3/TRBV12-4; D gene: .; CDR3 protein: CASSFYQYLGNEQFF; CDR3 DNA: TGTGCCAGCAGTTTTTATCAATATCTAGGGAATGAGCAGTTCTTC
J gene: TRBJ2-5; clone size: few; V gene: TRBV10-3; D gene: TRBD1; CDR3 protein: CAIRWDREGTQYF; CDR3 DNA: TGTGCCATCCGATGGGACAGGGAGGGGACCCAGTACTTC
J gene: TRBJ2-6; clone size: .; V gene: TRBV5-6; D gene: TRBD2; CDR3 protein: CASSLAPAGVSGANVLTF; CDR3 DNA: TGTGCCAGCAGCTTGGCCCCAGCGGGGGTCTCTGGGGCCAACGTCCTGACTTTC
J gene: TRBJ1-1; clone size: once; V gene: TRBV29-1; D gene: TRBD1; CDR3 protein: CSVGQGTEAFF; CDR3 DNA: TGCAGCGTCGGACAGGGAACTGAAGCTTTCTTT
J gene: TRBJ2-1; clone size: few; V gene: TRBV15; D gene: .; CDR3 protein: CATSGGRYNEQFF; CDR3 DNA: TGTGCCACCAGCGGAGGGAGGTACAATGAGCAGTTCTTC
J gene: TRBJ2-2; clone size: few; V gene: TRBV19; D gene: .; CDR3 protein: CASSIQGDTGELFF; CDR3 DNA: TGTGCCAGTAGTATCCAGGGCGACACCGGGGAGCTGTTTTTT
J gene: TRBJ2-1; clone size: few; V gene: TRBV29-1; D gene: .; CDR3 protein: CSVVQTTYNEQFF; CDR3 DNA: TGCAGCGTTGTGCAGACCACCTACAATGAGCAGTTCTTC